The 28 T cell receptor beta chains reported below all come from one sample, sequenced in a study of Ad26.COV2.S vaccination and SARS-CoV-2 variants. Treatment denoted: over 15 received Ad26.COV2.S at low or high dose, single or two shots; five or six received placebo; per-sample allocation not given. Material that was analyzed had been drawn on day 63 after the first vaccine or placebo injection. The protocol was immunoSEQ multiplex PCR, while the TCRdb copy is restricted to in-frame clones and leaves out a portion. The table records about 380,000 clones, 80% to 90% of them present only once. Sequenced here: peripheral blood, sampled in a trial of Ad26.COV2.S vaccine versus placebo. All receptors come from a person aged 18-65 years who received the Ad26.COV2.S COVID-19 vaccine or a placebo.

V usage is TRBV2 and J usage is TRBJ2-1, with D possibly TRBD1 on 6 matching bases. Germline values: CDR1 SNHLY, CDR2 FYNNEI. CDR3 size: 13 residues. V was cut by 5 bases and J by 7 bases, with 12 bases left in between. The CDR3 DNA reads as TGTGCCAGCAGTTCCTACAGGGAGAATGAGCAGTTCTTC. This sequence encodes CASSSYRENEQFF.

This clone was picked up one time. The chain couples TRBV10-2 to TRBJ1-2, with D maybe TRBD1 (6 bases). V shed 6 bases and J shed 0 bases, with 11 bases lying between them. The CDR3 length is 14 residues. CDR1 is WSHSY and CDR2 is SAAADI in the germline V gene. CDR3 nucleotides: TGCGCCAGCAGGGAGGGGGGCGCTAACTATGGCTACACCTTC. It is translated as CASREGGANYGYTF.

The gene calls are TRBV6-5 and TRBJ1-6, with TRBD1 as a possible D gene (6 bases). CDR1 MNHEY and CDR2 SVGAGI come from the germline V gene. The CDR3 is made up of 15 amino acids. V was pared by 6 bases and J by 5 bases, with 14 bases between. The CDR3, as DNA: TGTGCCAGCAGCAGGAGGAGGGGGAATAATTCACCCCTCCACTTT. Translated: CASSRRRGNNSPLHF.

This chain links TRBV5-8 with TRBJ1-5, with D hard to call. The germline V gene has CDR1 SGHTS and CDR2 YDEGEE. CDR3 length equals 14 residues. Between the trimmed V and J ends, which lost 4 bases and 6 bases, there was a span of 14 bases. The CDR3 DNA reads as TGTGCCAGCAGCGCCAGGCTAGCAACTCAGCCCCAGCATTTT. Translation gives CASSARLATQPQHF.

This clone was seen only a few times. The V call is TRBV5-1, the J call TRBJ2-2; D is unresolved. Trimming took 0 bases from V and 5 from J, leaving 5 bases between them. The CDR3 is 13 amino acids. Germline V CDR1 and CDR2: SGHRS, YFSETQ. CDR3 region: CASSLVGTGELFF. CDR3 in DNA: TGCGCCAGCAGCTTGGTGGGGACCGGGGAGCTGTTTTTT. The variable domain in full, with the rest retrieved from reference TRBV5-1 and TRBJ2-2, is KAGVTQTPRYLIKTRGQQVTLSCSPISGHRSVSWYQQTPGQGLQFLFEYFSETQRNKGNFPGRFSGRQFSNSRSEMNVSTLELGDSALYLCASSLVGTGELFFGEGSRLTVL.

The genes are TRBV5-4 and TRBJ2-2, with D possibly matching TRBD2 (6 bases). Germline CDR1 SGHNT, CDR2 YYREEE (reference sequence). V lost 4 bases to trimming and J lost 7 bases, with 17 bases between them. This CDR3 spans 15 amino acids. In DNA, the CDR3 is TGTGCCAGCAGCCGTGGGGACTTTTCATTCGGGGAGCTGTTTTTT. Translated, it gives CASSRGDFSFGELFF.

This clone was counted only a few times. The chain couples TRBV27 to TRBJ1-2; possibly TRBD1 for D (5 bases). Germline assignment: CDR1 MNHEY and CDR2 SMNVEV (reference sequence). The V end lost 5 bases, the J end lost 6 bases, and 22 bases lay between the germline ends. The CDR3 contains 16 residues. The CDR3: CASSPHLSVGGDGYTF. The CDR3 coding sequence is TGTGCCAGCAGTCCGCATCTCTCGGTGGGGGGAGATGGCTACACCTTC.

V and J are TRBV11-2 and TRBJ1-4, with 7 bases fitting TRBD1. Trimming removed 5 bases from V and 3 bases from J; junction bases left unmatched: 12. CDR3 length: 17 residues. The V gene's germline CDR1 is SGHAT and CDR2 FQNNGV. The CDR3 nucleotides are TGTGCCAGCAGCCGGACGATTCAGGGACAGCCTAATGAAAAACTGTTTTTT. Amino acid sequence: CASSRTIQGQPNEKLFF.

This sequence joins TRBV7-2 and TRBJ2-3; TRBD1 agrees at 7 bases. This CDR3 is 15 amino acids long. V was clipped by 2 bases and J by 4 bases; unmatched bases: 6. In germline, CDR1 is SGHTA, CDR2 FQGNSA. CDR3 nucleotides: TGTGCCAGCAGCTTAAGGAGACAGGGCCCAGATACGCAGTATTTT. Its translation: CASSLRRQGPDTQYF.

V gene TRBV25-1 combines with J gene TRBJ2-7; 8 nucleotides line up with TRBD1. CDR3 size: 14 residues. The V gene's germline CDR1 is MGHDK and CDR2 SYGVNS. V lost 5 bases to trimming and J lost 2 bases; unmatched junction nucleotides: 5. CDR3 coding DNA: TGTGCCAGCAGTTGGGGGACAGGTCCCTACGAGCAGTACTTC. It specifies CASSWGTGPYEQYF.

This chain links TRBV15 with TRBJ2-2; D might be TRBD2 (6 bases). The CDR3 is made up of 16 amino acids. Trimming pared 4 bases from V and 7 bases from J, leaving 19 bases between. The germline V gene has CDR1 LNHNV and CDR2 YYDKDF (reference sequence). CDR3 coding DNA: TGTGCCACCAGCAAAAGGCCGGGGGTTGACGTCGGGGAGCTGTTTTTT. Protein sequence: CATSKRPGVDVGELFF.

The sample holds a few counts of this clone. V and J are TRBV5-8 and TRBJ1-5, with 8 bases aligning to TRBD1. V was pared by 6 bases and J by 7 bases, with 12 bases of the junction left unmatched. Germline V gene sequence: CDR1 SGHTS, CDR2 YDEGEE. The CDR3 length is 15 residues. CDR3 coding DNA: TGTGCCAGCAACAAGTTTAACCCAGGGGGCCAGCCCCAGCATTTT. Protein product: CASNKFNPGGQPQHF.

This chain links TRBV18 with TRBJ2-7, with D maybe TRBD2 (7 bases). With 3 bases removed from V and 5 bases from J, the gap between germline ends came to 11 bases. In germline, CDR1 is KGHSH, CDR2 LQKENI. The CDR3 contains 13 residues. The CDR3 is CASSPQGRDEQYF. DNA of the CDR3: TGTGCCAGCTCACCCCAGGGGAGGGACGAGCAGTACTTC.

This chain uses TRBV7-2 with TRBJ1-3; D is unclear. The CDR3 loop spans 13 amino acids. The V and J ends lost 5 bases and 4 bases respectively, with 9 bases between them. Germline V gene sequence: CDR1 SGHTA, CDR2 FQGNSA. DNA of the CDR3: TGTGCCAGCAGCGGAACCGTCGGAAACACCATATATTTT. Translated: CASSGTVGNTIYF.

The V call is TRBV27, the J call TRBJ2-5, with 11 bases aligning to TRBD1. The germline gives CDR1 MNHEY, CDR2 SMNVEV (reference sequence). Losses at the gene ends were 3 bases for V and 5 bases for J; bases not matched to a gene: 5. The CDR3 loop spans 15 amino acids. The CDR3 protein is CASSLGTGGRETQYF. The CDR3 DNA reads as TGTGCCAGCAGTTTGGGGACAGGGGGTCGGGAGACCCAGTACTTC.

The J gene is TRBJ2-1, the V gene TRBV25-1; 7 positions match TRBD2. CDR1 is MGHDK, CDR2 SYGVNS, per germline. The CDR3 is made up of 14 amino acids. Trimming at V came to 5 bases and at J to 4 bases, leaving 5 bases not matched to a gene. The CDR3 DNA is TGTGCCAGCAGTTTAGCGGGCCTTTACAATGAGCAGTTCTTC. Translation gives CASSLAGLYNEQFF. The whole variable domain, remainder taken from reference TRBV25-1 and TRBJ2-1, is EADIYQTPRYLVIGTGKKITLECSQTMGHDKMYWYQQDPGMELHLIHYSYGVNSTEKGDLSSESTVSRIRTEHFPLTLESARPSHTSQYLCASSLAGLYNEQFFGPGTRLTVL.

CDR3 bases: TGTGCCAGTAGTACAGGGGGCGCCCAACAGCCCCAGCATTTT. Its protein is CASSTGGAQQPQHF. The chain has TRBV19 and TRBJ1-5, with TRBD1 matching over 8 bases. This CDR3 is 14 amino acids long. Germline CDR1 and CDR2: LNHDA and SQIVND (reference sequence). Trimming removed 4 bases from V and 7 bases from J; junction bases left unmatched: 6.

This chain joins TRBV15 and TRBJ1-4; D gene uncertain. Germline lookup yields CDR1 LNHNV and CDR2 YYDKDF (reference sequence). With 5 bases removed from V and 1 base from J, the gap between germline ends came to 11 bases. This CDR3 spans 15 amino acids. The CDR3 bases are TGTGCCACCAGCGCCATGACTCTAACTAATGAAAAACTGTTTTTT. Protein sequence: CATSAMTLTNEKLFF.

The chain recombines TRBV6-5 with TRBJ2-1; tentatively, D is TRBD1 or TRBD2 (6 bases each). Trimming removed 8 bases at V and 9 bases at J, with 17 bases between. From germline, CDR1 is MNHEY and CDR2 SVGAGI. This CDR3 is built from 13 residues. In nucleotides, the CDR3 is TGTGCCAGCGGGGGAAGGGGGGACGCTGAGCAGTTCTTC. It translates to CASGGRGDAEQFF.

V and J are TRBV2 and TRBJ2-7; D not resolved. With 8 bases removed from V and 0 bases from J, the gap between germline ends came to 14 bases. Germline assignment: CDR1 SNHLY and CDR2 FYNNEI. There are 14 residues in the CDR3. The CDR3 sequence is CASHSDGSSYEQYF. The CDR3 DNA follows: TGTGCCAGCCATTCGGACGGCAGCTCCTACGAGCAGTACTTC.

This clone appeared a few times. Distinct nucleotide sequences in the sample also encode this CDR3. The chain employs TRBV9 and TRBJ1-3; D might be TRBD1 (5 bases). Trimming removed 1 base from V and 2 bases from J, with 7 bases in between. The CDR3 covers 14 residues. Germline V gene lookup returns CDR1 SGDLS and CDR2 YYNGEE. The DNA for the CDR3 is TGTGCCAGCAGCGTAACCAGGGCTGGAAACACCATATATTTT. Protein product: CASSVTRAGNTIYF.

The chain uses TRBV3-1 (or the pseudogene TRBV3-2) and TRBJ2-7; 7 bases agree with TRBD1. There are 19 residues in the CDR3. Germline assignment: CDR1 LGHDT and CDR2 YNNKEL (reference sequence). V shed 8 bases, J shed 2 bases, and the junction held 24 bases outside the gene matches. The CDR3 DNA sequence: TGTGCCAGCCCTTTCTTAGACAGGGCGGCTGGGCCGCTCGCCTACGAGCAGTACTTC. This codes for CASPFLDRAAGPLAYEQYF.

In DNA, the CDR3 is TGCGCCAGCAGTCAGCTTAGCAATCAGCCCCAGCATTTT. Its translation is CASSQLSNQPQHF. J is TRBJ1-5 and V is TRBV10-2; D uncertain. The CDR3 spans 13 residues. V lost 5 bases to trimming and J lost 0 bases, with 5 bases between them. In germline, CDR1 is WSHSY, CDR2 SAAADI.

This rearrangement joins TRBV27 to TRBJ1-1, with a weak D call TRBD1 (5 bases). The CDR3 contains 15 residues. V was pared by 3 bases and J by 0 bases, with 11 bases between. Per germline, CDR1 MNHEY and CDR2 SMNVEV (reference sequence). The CDR3 is CASSLAGTLNTEAFF. Here the CDR3 DNA reads TGTGCCAGCAGTTTGGCCGGGACGCTGAACACTGAAGCTTTCTTT.

The chain is built from TRBV6-5 and TRBJ1-1, with D tentatively TRBD1 (5 bases). V lost 4 bases, J lost 11 bases, and 17 bases lay in between. Germline V gene sequence: CDR1 MNHEY, CDR2 SVGAGI. The CDR3 is 13 residues long. CDR3 in amino acids: CASSLDRRGGAFF. For the CDR3, the DNA is TGTGCCAGCAGTTTGGACCGGCGCGGGGGGGCTTTCTTT.

The V gene is TRBV29-1, the J gene TRBJ1-6; 7 nucleotides agree with TRBD1. The CDR3 is 13 amino acids. J lost 10 bases, V lost 7 bases, and 10 bases had no gene match. Germline V lookup: CDR1 SQVTM, CDR2 ANQGSEA. CDR3 coding DNA: TGCAGCGCCCAGTCAGGGGGGGAATCACCCCTCCACTTT. Its translation is CSAQSGGESPLHF.

This clone was observed a handful of times. The chain combines TRBV7-8 with TRBJ1-5; possible D gene TRBD1, 5 bases. V gave up 7 bases and J gave up 0 bases, with 13 bases separating them. Germline V lookup: CDR1 SGHVS, CDR2 FQNEAQ. The CDR3 loop spans 15 amino acids. CDR3 sequence (DNA): TGTGCCAGCAACACCCGGGGGGATAGCAATCAGCCCCAGCATTTT. It encodes CASNTRGDSNQPQHF. The complete variable domain, with remaining parts taken from reference TRBV7-8 and TRBJ1-5, reads GAGVSQSPRYKVAKRGQDVALRCDPISGHVSLFWYQQALGQGPEFLTYFQNEAQLDKSGLPSDRFFAERPEGSVSTLKIQRTQQEDSAVYLCASNTRGDSNQPQHFGDGTRLSIL.

The V and J genes are TRBV5-1 and TRBJ2-2; D is possibly TRBD1 (5 bases). The germline CDR1 and CDR2 sequences are SGHRS and YFSETQ. The CDR3 contains 16 residues. With 4 bases removed from V and 4 bases from J, the gap between germline ends came to 17 bases. The CDR3 is CASSVTAAQGTGELFF. The CDR3 region has the DNA TGCGCCAGCAGCGTGACAGCCGCCCAGGGCACCGGGGAGCTGTTTTTT.